Below are 6 T cell receptor beta chains sequenced from a single sample in a study of T cell responses to AZD1222 COVID-19 vaccine. Here immunoSEQ multiplex PCR was the method, and the copy in TCRdb shows in-frame clones only, minus some. The sample yields 150,000 to 200,000 clones, about 90% seen once. Sequencing was performed on peripheral blood, taken on day 0 of AZD1222 vaccination. The source is an adult in good health.

This clone was recorded once. Written as DNA, the CDR3 is TGTGCCAGCAGCGCCGGGACAGGGTCTGGGTACACTGAAGCTTTCTTT. Translating it yields CASSAGTGSGYTEAFF. The chain joins TRBV2 to TRBJ1-1; 9 bases line up with TRBD1. The CDR3 loop spans 16 amino acids. With V trimmed by 6 bases and J by 3 bases, 11 bases remained unmatched. CDR1 is SNHLY, CDR2 FYNNEI, per germline.

This clone was recorded only once. This chain joins TRBV15 and TRBJ2-5; TRBD1 aligns across 11 bases. The length of the CDR3 is 16 residues. V gave up 5 bases and J gave up 5 bases; unmatched junction bases: 10. Germline CDR1 LNHNV, CDR2 YYDKDF (reference sequence). CDR3 residues: CATSWRGQGAKETQYF. In nucleotides, the CDR3 is TGTGCCACCAGCTGGCGTGGACAGGGGGCTAAGGAGACCCAGTACTTC.

This rearrangement joins TRBV11-2 to TRBJ2-2, with 12 bases that match TRBD2. This CDR3 spans 18 amino acids. V shed 4 bases and J 4 bases; nucleotides not matched to a gene: 10. CDR1 and CDR2 from the germline V gene are SGHAT and FQNNGV. The CDR3 DNA is TGTGCCAGCAGCTCAGGACTAGCGGGACAAATTACCACCGGGGAGCTGTTTTTT. Protein product: CASSSGLAGQITTGELFF.

The chain recombines TRBV13 with TRBJ2-7; a possible D gene is TRBD2 (5 bases). Looked up from germline, CDR1 is PRHDT and CDR2 is FYEKMQ (reference sequence). V shed 0 bases and J shed 0 bases, with 12 bases lying between them. This CDR3 is 16 amino acids long. The chain's CDR3 is CASSLGPAESSYEQYF. CDR3 nucleotides: TGTGCCAGCAGCTTAGGACCAGCGGAAAGCTCCTACGAGCAGTACTTC.

CDR3 coding DNA: TGTGCCAGCAGCTTAGGCGGGGGAGGTATCACCGGGGAGCTGTTTTTT. As protein: CASSLGGGGITGELFF. The J gene is TRBJ2-2, the V gene TRBV5-5; 7 bases are a match to TRBD2. V shed 2 bases, J shed 4 bases, and the junction held 8 bases outside the gene matches. CDR1 is SGHKS and CDR2 is YYEKEE in the germline V gene (reference sequence). The length of the CDR3 is 16 residues. The variable domain in full, with the rest retrieved from reference TRBV5-5 and TRBJ2-2, is DAGVTQSPTHLIKTRGQQVTLRCSPISGHKSVSWYQQVLGQGPQFIFQYYEKEERGRGNFPDRFSARQFPNYSSELNVNALLLGDSALYLCASSLGGGGITGELFFGEGSRLTVL.

The V call is TRBV28, the J call TRBJ2-1; D is unresolved. Germline V gives CDR1 MDHEN, CDR2 SYDVKM. The CDR3 is made up of 15 amino acids. V gave up 3 bases and J gave up 5 bases, with 14 bases separating them. Here the CDR3 DNA reads TGTGCCAGCAGTTTTGCTCTCCGGTTTGACAATGAGCAGTTCTTC. Protein sequence: CASSFALRFDNEQFF.